Listed here is a single T cell receptor (beta chain). The target antigen is unknown. This record belongs to a study of cytomegalovirus exposure and HLA in healthy donors. As for the study in general: There were 85 million or so unique TCRs (from HLA-typed donors) in an early data release.

The PCR ran on 60 Vbeta and 13 Jbeta primers. Using immunoSEQ multiplex PCR, the repertoire was profiled, and TCRdb retains in-frame clones only, with some absent. The sample's table shows around 210,000 clones. The CDR3 has 13 residues. V lost 6 bases and J lost 4; bases outside the gene matches: 5. Per the germline V gene, CDR1 is SNHLY and CDR2 is FYNNEI. Study conclusions and caveats: Presence/absence comparisons presumed near-even sequencing depth among donors. Segments of the TCR beta V type were, in most cases, productive about 87% or about 30% of the time in an earlier analysis.

V and J are TRBV2 and TRBJ1-2, with 7 bases matching TRBD1. The source is a woman between 25 and 40 years old in good health and CMV-seropositive. The source material was PBMCs. The CDR3 protein is CASSDRDPYGYTF. As DNA, the CDR3 is TGTGCCAGCAGCGACAGGGACCCCTATGGCTACACCTTC. The entire variable domain, with the rest obtained from reference TRBV2 and TRBJ1-2, is as follows: EPEVTQTPSHQVTQMGQEVILRCVPISNHLYFYWYRQILGQKVEFLVSFYNNEISEKSEIFDDQFSVERPDGSNFTLKIRSTKLEDSAMYFCASSDRDPYGYTFGSGTRLTVV.